This entry lists 23 T cell receptor beta chains sequenced from one sample in a study of memory CD4+ T cells and cytomegalovirus serostatus. The data were produced by immunoSEQ multiplex PCR, yet TCRdb's version contains in-frame clones alone and is incomplete. Among about 52,000 clones listed, about three quarters were seen once. Single viable CD3+CD4+CD8-CD45RO+ cells were sorted as the memory CD4+ T cells. The sample taken for sequencing was memory CD4+ T cells from blood. All receptors derive from an adult in good health and CMV-seropositive.

The chain recombines TRBV6-6 with TRBJ1-5; 7 bases line up with TRBD1. Germline-derived CDR1 and CDR2 are MNHNY and SVGAGI (reference sequence). V was clipped by 6 bases and J by 8 bases; unmatched bases: 10. This CDR3 has 14 amino acids. The CDR3 nucleotides are TGTGCCAGCAGCCTGACAGGGACGGGAAAGCCCCAGCATTTT. Translation gives CASSLTGTGKPQHF.

The gene calls are TRBV28 and TRBJ1-2, with a tentative D call TRBD1 (6 bases). Per germline, CDR1 MDHEN and CDR2 SYDVKM. This CDR3 is 15 amino acids long. V gave up 4 bases and J gave up 3 bases, with 15 bases separating them. CDR3 amino acids: CASSSQGSGYYGYTF. CDR3 in DNA: TGTGCCAGCAGTTCCCAGGGGTCCGGGTACTATGGCTACACCTTC.

The rearrangement joins TRBV5-1 to TRBJ1-2; D not certain. In germline, CDR1 is SGHRS, CDR2 YFSETQ. V lost 4 bases and J lost 8, with 21 bases in between. CDR3 length: 15 residues. Here the CDR3 DNA reads TGCGCCAGCAGCCTGGGAGACGGTCTTTCTTGGGGCTACACCTTC. Amino acids: CASSLGDGLSWGYTF.

The chain recombines TRBV28 with TRBJ1-2, with no clear D. The CDR3 is made up of 10 amino acids. The V gene's germline CDR1 is MDHEN and CDR2 SYDVKM. Trimming removed 5 bases from V and 8 bases from J, with 6 bases in between. Written as DNA, the CDR3 is TGTGCCAGCAGTGGTCGGGGCTACACCTTC. As protein: CASSGRGYTF.

This chain links TRBV28 with TRBJ2-7; D gene unclear. Germline CDR1 and CDR2: MDHEN and SYDVKM. The germline V and J ends were trimmed by 2 bases and 2 bases, with 7 bases remaining between them. CDR3 length: 13 amino acids. Here the CDR3 reads CASSLGVAYEQYF. In DNA form, the CDR3 reads TGTGCCAGCAGTTTAGGGGTAGCCTACGAGCAGTACTTC.

J is TRBJ2-1 and V is TRBV4-1; D remains ambiguous. This CDR3 contains 16 residues. Germline V gives CDR1 MGHRA, CDR2 YSYEKL. Between the trimmed V and J ends, which lost 1 base and 0 bases, there was a span of 10 bases. The CDR3 loop reads CASSQGRLSSYNEQFF. CDR3 nucleotide sequence: TGCGCCAGCAGCCAAGGCCGCTTAAGCTCCTACAATGAGCAGTTCTTC.

The J gene is TRBJ2-2, the V gene TRBV5-5; possible D gene TRBD2, 6 bases. The CDR3 totals 15 residues. CDR1 and CDR2 from the germline V gene are SGHKS and YYEKEE (reference sequence). With 1 base removed from V and 0 bases from J, the gap between germline ends came to 7 bases. CDR3 sequence reads: CASSLRGSNTGELFF. The CDR3 coding sequence is TGTGCCAGCAGCTTGCGGGGGTCGAACACCGGGGAGCTGTTTTTT. Based on the CDR3 plus reference TRBV5-5 and TRBJ2-2, the full variable domain is DAGVTQSPTHLIKTRGQQVTLRCSPISGHKSVSWYQQVLGQGPQFIFQYYEKEERGRGNFPDRFSARQFPNYSSELNVNALLLGDSALYLCASSLRGSNTGELFFGEGSRLTVL.

The genes are TRBV6-1 and TRBJ1-1, with a weak D call TRBD1 (5 bases). CDR1 MNHNS and CDR2 SASEGT come from the germline V gene. The CDR3 is 13 amino acids. The V end was cut by 10 bases, the J end by 1 base, with 13 bases between. DNA of the CDR3: TGTGCCACTGGGACCGAAGGGAACACTGAAGCTTTCTTT. Translated: CATGTEGNTEAFF.

The chain employs TRBV28 and TRBJ1-6, with TRBD1 as a possible D gene (5 bases). The length of the CDR3 is 15 residues. Germline V gives CDR1 MDHEN, CDR2 SYDVKM. V lost 1 base and J lost 7, with 11 bases in between. The CDR3 spells CASSLSPRENSPLHF. In nucleotides, the CDR3 is TGTGCCAGCAGTTTATCTCCCAGGGAAAATTCACCCCTCCACTTT.

The V call is TRBV7-3, the J call TRBJ2-3, with TRBD2 as a possible D gene (5 bases). Between the trimmed V and J ends, which lost 8 bases and 3 bases, there was a span of 15 bases. Germline V CDR1 and CDR2: SGHTA, FQGTGA. This CDR3 has 14 amino acids. Here the CDR3 DNA reads TGTGCCAGCCGACTGGGAGATGCAACAGATACGCAGTATTTT. This translates into CASRLGDATDTQYF.

This clone was recorded only once. The V gene is TRBV19, the J gene TRBJ1-5; D may be TRBD1 (6 bases). This CDR3 is 15 amino acids long. CDR1 and CDR2 from the germline V gene are LNHDA and SQIVND (reference sequence). The germline V and J ends were trimmed by 8 bases and 3 bases, with 17 bases remaining between them. The CDR3 region has the DNA TGTGCCAGTGTGGGGGGCCAGGGTTACAATCAGCCCCAGCATTTT. It specifies CASVGGQGYNQPQHF.

Only one count was recorded for this clone. V usage is TRBV5-5 and J usage is TRBJ1-6; 9 bases agree with TRBD1. Germline lookup yields CDR1 SGHKS and CDR2 YYEKEE (reference sequence). This CDR3 region has 15 residues. V lost 3 bases, J lost 7 bases, and 5 bases stayed unmatched. The CDR3 region has the DNA TGTGCCAGCAGCTCACAGGGGGCTCGAAATTCACCCCTCCACTTT. Protein sequence: CASSSQGARNSPLHF.

On this clone itself: The sample carries other DNA sequences with the same CDR3. The chain joins TRBV5-1 to TRBJ2-7; 12 positions match TRBD1. CDR3 length: 15 residues. J was trimmed by 5 bases and V by 7 bases; bases with no gene match: 10. CDR1 and CDR2 (germline): SGHRS, YFSETQ. The DNA of the CDR3 is TGCGCCAGCGGCCGGACCGGGACAGGGGGCGACGAGCAGTACTTC. Its translation is CASGRTGTGGDEQYF.

The chain uses TRBV27 and TRBJ2-2; D is ambiguous. The germline V and J ends were trimmed by 5 bases and 2 bases, with 6 bases remaining between them. The germline V gene has CDR1 MNHEY and CDR2 SMNVEV (reference sequence). This CDR3 is built from 13 residues. The CDR3 DNA sequence: TGTGCCAGCAGTCCCCACAACACCGGGGAGCTGTTTTTT. Amino acid sequence: CASSPHNTGELFF.

By proportion, this clone is medium-sized. The J gene is TRBJ1-1, the V gene TRBV2, with D uncertain. Trimming took 1 base from V and 2 from J, leaving 5 bases between them. CDR3 length equals 13 residues. CDR1 is SNHLY, CDR2 FYNNEI, per germline. The CDR3 protein is CASSEDINTEAFF. The CDR3 nucleotides are TGTGCCAGCAGTGAAGACATAAACACTGAAGCTTTCTTT.

This chain connects TRBV19 to TRBJ1-2; 7 bases align to TRBD1. The length of the CDR3 is 15 residues. Germline loops: CDR1 LNHDA, CDR2 SQIVND (reference sequence). J gave up 7 bases and V 4 bases, and 12 bases lay outside the gene matches. The CDR3 nucleotides are TGTGCCAGTAGTAACCCCTTCGACAGGGCGGGTGGCTACACCTTC. Translated, it gives CASSNPFDRAGGYTF. The full variable domain, with the rest looked up from reference TRBV19 and TRBJ1-2, is DGGITQSPKYLFRKEGQNVTLSCEQNLNHDAMYWYRQDPGQGLRLIYYSQIVNDFQKGDIAEGYSVSREKKESFPLTVTSAQKNPTAFYLCASSNPFDRAGGYTFGSGTRLTVV.

This clone is a singleton in its sample. The gene calls are TRBV7-9 and TRBJ2-2, with 7 nucleotides matching TRBD2. Germline V lookup: CDR1 SEHNR, CDR2 FQNEAQ (reference sequence). The CDR3 is 18 amino acids. V lost 5 bases to trimming and J lost 4 bases; unmatched junction nucleotides: 16. The CDR3 coding sequence is TGTGCCAGCAGCCCCCCACTAGCGCCCCTATTAATCACCGGGGAGCTGTTTTTT. Protein sequence: CASSPPLAPLLITGELFF.

This rearrangement joins TRBV29-1 to TRBJ2-1, with 12 bases fitting TRBD2. V trimming: 3 bases; J trimming: 6 bases; junction bases outside the gene matches: 3. The CDR3 covers 14 residues. CDR1 is SQVTM, CDR2 ANQGSEA, per germline. The CDR3 bases are TGCAGCGTTGACAGACTAGCGGGAGTCAATGAGCAGTTCTTC. Protein sequence: CSVDRLAGVNEQFF.

This chain uses TRBV5-4 with TRBJ2-5; D gene uncertain. The V end lost 3 bases, the J end lost 5 bases, and 14 bases lay between the germline ends. Per germline, CDR1 SGHNT and CDR2 YYREEE (reference sequence). The length of the CDR3 is 14 residues. The CDR3 DNA reads as TGTGCCAGCAGCTCTGAACCCTTCGGGGAGACCCAGTACTTC. Translating gives CASSSEPFGETQYF.

CDR3 DNA sequence: TGTGCCAGCGGGTCGCACTCTGGAAACACCATATATTTT. Amino acids: CASGSHSGNTIYF. This chain uses TRBV7-3 with TRBJ1-3; D gene unclear. Per germline, CDR1 SGHTA and CDR2 FQGTGA. The CDR3 extends over 13 amino acids. Trimming removed 8 bases from V and 0 bases from J, with 8 bases in between.

This clone has a handful of counts. V gene TRBV27 combines with J gene TRBJ2-1; no firm D call. CDR1 and CDR2 (germline): MNHEY, SMNVEV (reference sequence). The V end lost 10 bases, the J end lost 0 bases, and 13 bases lay between the germline ends. The CDR3 extends over 14 amino acids. The CDR3 here is CATHSASSYNEQFF. CDR3 bases: TGTGCCACACATAGTGCGAGCTCCTACAATGAGCAGTTCTTC.

The V gene is TRBV18, the J gene TRBJ2-7; 14 positions agree with TRBD2. With V trimmed by 1 base and J by 4 bases, 3 bases remained unmatched. Germline V gene sequence: CDR1 KGHSH, CDR2 LQKENI. The CDR3 has 16 residues. The CDR3 is CASSPRLAGGPYEQYF. DNA for the CDR3: TGTGCCAGCTCACCACGACTAGCGGGGGGGCCGTACGAGCAGTACTTC.

The chain has TRBV4-2 and TRBJ2-2, with 11 bases matching TRBD2. V lost 3 bases to trimming and J lost 7 bases; unmatched junction nucleotides: 7. Germline lookup yields CDR1 LGHNA and CDR2 YNFKEQ. CDR3 size: 16 residues. CDR3 protein: CASSQPLAGDIGELFF. DNA of the CDR3: TGTGCCAGCAGCCAGCCACTAGCGGGAGACATCGGGGAGCTGTTTTTT.